This T cell receptor (beta chain) was captured in a study of preoperative IRX-2 immunotherapy in early breast cancer. The germline V gene has CDR1 KGHSH and CDR2 LQKENI. V shed 0 bases and J shed 1 base, with 12 bases lying between them. The CDR3 is 16 amino acids. Profiled with immunoSEQ multiplex PCR; TCRdb holds only in-frame clones, not every one. Of 25,000 to 35,000 clones detected, 82% appear once; the ten largest clones hold less than 3.5%. Documented treatment: preoperative locoregional IRX-2 cytokine immunotherapy. This phase Ib study tested locoregional IRX-2 cytokine immunotherapy given before surgery.

This material was acquired from a patient treated with IRX-2 immunotherapy. The receptor's source is a human donor with breast cancer. V usage is TRBV18 and J usage is TRBJ1-1, with a possible D match to TRBD1 (6 bases). The CDR3 is CASSPPPWGQNTEAFF. CDR3 nucleotides: TGTGCCAGCTCACCACCCCCGTGGGGGCAGAACACTGAAGCTTTCTTT.